One sample yielded the 30 T cell receptor beta chains listed below, sequenced in a study of T-cell memory formation after mild COVID-19. TCRdb used MiXCR to reprocess the 5' RACE reads, holding one entry per CDR3 protein. Here the sample spans around 310,000 distinct CDR3 sequences, more than 13% being singletons. The specimen was PBMCs or a T cell subset sorted from them (not recorded which). These receptors were obtained from a man aged 18 to 29 who had mild COVID-19 (a few samples of this study predate the infection). Cell type and time point are not known.

This rearrangement joins TRBV12-3 or TRBV12-4 to TRBJ1-2; no clear D gene. The V end was cut by 0 bases, the J end by 7 bases, with 15 bases between. The CDR3 totals 15 residues. The CDR3 spells CASSLAPGGEAGYTF. CDR3 coding DNA: TGTGCCAGCAGTTTAGCGCCGGGAGGAGAGGCTGGCTACACCTTC.

This clonotype was found many times. V usage is TRBV7-3 and J usage is TRBJ2-1, with D perhaps TRBD2 (5 bases). Germline V lookup: CDR1 SGHTA, CDR2 FQGTGA. CDR3 length: 17 amino acids. The V gene lost 5 bases and the J gene lost 7 bases, with 24 bases spanning the gap. CDR3 nucleotide sequence: TGTGCCAGCAGCCTGTCCCCATTGGGCTTCTCGGGGAATGAGCAGTTCTTC. Its translation is CASSLSPLGFSGNEQFF.

This clonotype was seen a few times. V usage is TRBV3-1 and J usage is TRBJ2-3, with TRBD2 matching 7 bases. Unmatched junction bases numbered 8, after V lost 5 bases and J lost 0 bases. Germline values: CDR1 LGHDT, CDR2 YNNKEL (reference sequence). The CDR3 length is 16 residues. The CDR3 sequence: CASSGSGATSTDTQYF. The CDR3 DNA reads TGTGCCAGCAGCGGGAGCGGGGCCACTAGCACAGATACGCAGTATTTT.

This clonotype was observed a handful of times. The chain uses TRBV7-8 and TRBJ2-5; 8 nucleotides align to TRBD2. The germline CDR1 and CDR2 sequences are SGHVS and FQNEAQ. J gave up 5 bases and V 0 bases, and 11 bases lay outside the gene matches. This CDR3 comprises 17 residues. CDR3 sequence (DNA): TGTGCCAGCAGCTTAGCCGGCCGCGGGGGGCTTTGGGAGACCCAGTACTTC. Translated, it gives CASSLAGRGGLWETQYF.

This clonotype was observed a few times. V gene TRBV4-1 combines with J gene TRBJ2-7; the match to TRBD2 covers 9 bases. V dropped 5 bases and J dropped 0; count of bases not matched to a gene: 5. CDR3 length: 15 amino acids. Germline assignment: CDR1 MGHRA and CDR2 YSYEKL. The CDR3 spells CASSERLADSYEQYF. CDR3 DNA: TGCGCCAGCAGCGAACGACTAGCGGACTCCTACGAGCAGTACTTC.

This clonotype has more than one count but fewer than ten. The chain couples TRBV4-3 to TRBJ2-7, with D uncertain. Per the germline V gene, CDR1 is LGHNA and CDR2 is YSLEER. Trimming stripped 0 bases from V and 6 bases from J, with 12 bases between. This CDR3 contains 14 residues. Here the CDR3 reads CASSQDTKLREQYF. The CDR3, as DNA: TGCGCCAGCAGCCAAGACACGAAGCTACGCGAGCAGTACTTC.

Many counts were recorded for this clonotype. The V gene is TRBV12-3 or TRBV12-4, the J gene TRBJ2-1; 16 nucleotides agree with TRBD2. V lost 9 bases to trimming and J lost 6 bases; unmatched junction nucleotides: 11. The CDR3 consists of 17 residues. CDR3 nucleotide sequence: TGTGCCAGTCTGCCGGGACTAGCGGGGGGGGTAGGCAATGAGCAGTTCTTC. Amino acids: CASLPGLAGGVGNEQFF.

Only a few counts were recorded for this clonotype. This sequence joins TRBV6-2 or TRBV6-3 and TRBJ2-1, with TRBD2 identical over 9 bases. V shed 8 bases, J shed 8 bases, and the junction held 7 bases outside the gene matches. This CDR3 comprises 13 residues. CDR1 and CDR2 from the germline V gene are MNHEY and SVGEGT. The CDR3 is CASGGLALDEQFF. CDR3 nucleotide sequence: TGTGCCAGCGGGGGACTAGCTCTCGATGAGCAGTTCTTC.

At least ten counts were recorded for this clonotype. The CDR3: CASSWGQGSTGELFF. In nucleotides, the CDR3 is TGCGCCAGCAGCTGGGGACAGGGGAGCACCGGGGAGCTGTTTTTT. The chain recombines TRBV5-1 with TRBJ2-2, with 10 bases matching TRBD1. Germline V gene lookup returns CDR1 SGHRS and CDR2 YFSETQ. This CDR3 is built from 15 residues. The trim removed 3 bases at V and 4 bases at J, leaving 3 bases unmatched.

CDR3 protein: CSARSGTGVWEQYF. The CDR3 DNA sequence: TGCAGTGCTAGATCGGGAACAGGGGTGTGGGAGCAGTACTTC. V is TRBV20-1 and J is TRBJ2-7, with 7 bases identical to TRBD1. Unmatched junction bases numbered 11, after V lost 2 bases and J lost 7 bases. Germline V lookup: CDR1 DFQATT, CDR2 SNEGSKA (reference sequence). This CDR3 comprises 14 residues.

The V and J genes are TRBV2 and TRBJ2-5; a weak D match, TRBD1 (6 bases). Deletions cut 6 bases from V and 5 bases from J, with 16 bases between. Germline-derived CDR1 and CDR2 are SNHLY and FYNNEI. This CDR3 is 14 amino acids long. The CDR3 sequence: CASRPTGFWETQYF. In nucleotides, the CDR3 is TGTGCCAGCAGACCCACAGGGTTTTGGGAGACCCAGTACTTC. Variable domain in full (rest from reference TRBV2 and TRBJ2-5): EPEVTQTPSHQVTQMGQEVILRCVPISNHLYFYWYRQILGQKVEFLVSFYNNEISEKSEIFDDQFSVERPDGSNFTLKIRSTKLEDSAMYFCASRPTGFWETQYFGPGTRLLVL.

A few counts support this clonotype. This chain connects TRBV28 to TRBJ2-7; perhaps TRBD2 as D (6 bases). Trimming took 7 bases from V and 0 from J, leaving 16 bases between them. CDR3 length equals 15 residues. Per germline, CDR1 MDHEN and CDR2 SYDVKM. The CDR3 DNA reads TGTGCCAGCACCCCCCGAGCGGGCAACTCCTACGAGCAGTACGTC. This encodes CASTPRAGNSYEQYV.

This rearrangement joins TRBV20-1 to TRBJ1-1, with D tentatively TRBD1 (5 bases). CDR1 is DFQATT, CDR2 SNEGSKA, per germline (reference sequence). V was shortened by 5 bases and J by 7 bases, with 20 bases between the two germline ends. The CDR3 runs to 14 residues. The CDR3 region is CSAYPAGRRYEAFF. The CDR3 region has the DNA TGCAGTGCTTACCCCGCGGGGCGGAGGTATGAAGCTTTCTTT.

V usage is TRBV11-2 and J usage is TRBJ1-5; no clear D gene. CDR1 and CDR2 from the germline V gene are SGHAT and FQNNGV. Trimming removed 5 bases at V and 3 bases at J, with 8 bases between. CDR3 length equals 13 residues. Here the CDR3 DNA reads TGTGCCAGCAGCATCTACTACAATCAGCCCCAGCATTTT. It specifies CASSIYYNQPQHF.

J is TRBJ1-2 and V is TRBV2; D remains ambiguous. The CDR3 consists of 12 residues. Trimming took 8 bases from V and 8 from J, leaving 15 bases between them. Germline V gives CDR1 SNHLY, CDR2 FYNNEI. CDR3 sequence reads: CASRELERGYTF. The CDR3 region has the DNA TGTGCCAGCCGGGAGCTAGAGAGAGGCTACACCTTC.

This clonotype has more than one count but fewer than ten. The chain has TRBV7-9 and TRBJ2-5; 9 bases are shared with TRBD1. The germline V gene encodes CDR1 SEHNR and CDR2 FQNEAQ (reference sequence). The ends lost 2 bases at V and 12 bases at J; junction bases unmatched: 10. This CDR3 is built from 14 residues. The CDR3 coding sequence is TGTGCCAGCAGCTTAAACTCCGAGACAGGGGGAAAGTACTTC. The encoded protein is CASSLNSETGGKYF.

This chain uses TRBV14 with TRBJ2-2; D remains ambiguous. Trimming stripped 1 base from V and 8 bases from J, with 14 bases between. The CDR3 extends over 15 amino acids. CDR1 is SGHDN and CDR2 is FVKESK in the germline V gene. The CDR3 reads CASSQGLGLSGELFF. As DNA, the CDR3 is TGTGCCAGCAGCCAAGGTCTAGGGTTGTCGGGGGAGCTGTTTTTT.

Many counts were recorded for this clonotype. The J gene is TRBJ1-2, the V gene TRBV20-1; D not resolved. The germline V gene encodes CDR1 DFQATT and CDR2 SNEGSKA (reference sequence). V was shortened by 0 bases and J by 4 bases, with 6 bases between the two germline ends. The CDR3 loop spans 12 amino acids. Here the CDR3 reads CSARDSPYGYTF. DNA of the CDR3: TGCAGTGCTAGAGATAGCCCCTATGGCTACACCTTC.

This rearrangement joins TRBV20-1 to TRBJ1-3; D gene ambiguous. The germline V gene encodes CDR1 DFQATT and CDR2 SNEGSKA (reference sequence). The V end lost 6 bases, the J end lost 0 bases, and 9 bases lay between the germline ends. This CDR3 is built from 13 residues. The CDR3 DNA reads as TGCAGTGCCAGCAAGGGCTCTGGAAACACCATATATTTT. Translating it yields CSASKGSGNTIYF.

The J gene is TRBJ2-3, the V gene TRBV5-1, with 7 bases that match TRBD1. The junction had 5 bases not matched to a gene; V was cut back by 4 bases and J by 0 bases. The CDR3 runs to 15 residues. Per germline, CDR1 SGHRS and CDR2 YFSETQ. For the CDR3, the DNA is TGCGCCAGCAGCATCGTGGGACAGAGCACAGATACGCAGTATTTT. As protein: CASSIVGQSTDTQYF.

V and J are TRBV3-1 and TRBJ1-2; D might be TRBD1 (5 bases). The CDR3 is 14 amino acids. Germline V lookup: CDR1 LGHDT, CDR2 YNNKEL (reference sequence). Trimming took off 4 bases at V and 4 bases at J, with 13 bases between the two ends. The CDR3: CASSLGTSRYGYTF. The CDR3 DNA reads as TGTGCCAGCAGCCTCGGGACCTCGCGCTATGGCTACACCTTC.

The chain has TRBV4-1 and TRBJ2-3; no clear D gene. The germline V gene has CDR1 MGHRA and CDR2 YSYEKL. Trimming shortened V by 1 base and J by 11 bases, and 28 bases separated the two germline ends. The CDR3 is 18 amino acids. CDR3: CASSQGALAGYGMNMQYF. For the CDR3, the DNA is TGCGCCAGCAGCCAAGGGGCCCTGGCAGGATATGGCATGAATATGCAGTATTTT.

The chain couples TRBV6-6 to TRBJ2-7; D possibly corresponds to TRBD2 (6 bases). Trimming shortened V by 5 bases and J by 1 base, and 12 bases separated the two germline ends. The germline CDR1 and CDR2 sequences are MNHNY and SVGAGI (reference sequence). This CDR3 spans 14 amino acids. CDR3 residues: CASSGWDFSYEQYF. The CDR3 nucleotides are TGTGCCAGCAGTGGCTGGGACTTTTCCTACGAGCAGTACTTC.

This clonotype came up many times. This chain links TRBV7-2 with TRBJ2-3; D gene uncertain. Germline CDR1 is SGHTA and CDR2 is FQGNSA. V lost 3 bases to trimming and J lost 1 base, with 8 bases between them. This CDR3 has 14 residues. The CDR3 DNA reads as TGTGCCAGCAGCTTTTTCCCGGGCACAGATACGCAGTATTTT. Translation gives CASSFFPGTDTQYF.

The sample holds a few counts of this clonotype. The V gene is TRBV12-3 or TRBV12-4, the J gene TRBJ2-3, with D possibly TRBD2 on 6 matching bases. Trimming removed 0 bases from V and 3 bases from J, with 10 bases in between. The CDR3 is made up of 15 amino acids. The CDR3 region has the DNA TGTGCCAGCAGTTTAGCGCTGGGGAGGACAGATACGCAGTATTTT. Protein product: CASSLALGRTDTQYF.

This clonotype showed up just a few times. V usage is TRBV4-2 and J usage is TRBJ2-2; D remains ambiguous. The CDR3 spans 16 residues. The V gene's germline CDR1 is LGHNA and CDR2 YNFKEQ. V was trimmed by 0 bases and J by 0 bases, leaving 8 bases between them. In DNA form, the CDR3 reads TGTGCCAGCAGCCAAGATGACCGAGCGAACACCGGGGAGCTGTTTTTT. As protein: CASSQDDRANTGELFF.

This clonotype appeared a few times. CDR3 amino acids: CASSEGVRETQYF. The CDR3 nucleotides are TGTGCCAGCAGTGAGGGGGTGCGGGAGACCCAGTACTTC. V is TRBV2 and J is TRBJ2-5, with D perhaps assigned TRBD1 or TRBD2 (5 bases each). The CDR3 totals 13 residues. From germline, CDR1 is SNHLY and CDR2 FYNNEI. The V and J ends lost 3 bases and 5 bases respectively, with 10 bases between them.

The gene calls are TRBV7-2 and TRBJ1-4, with 10 bases identical to TRBD1. This CDR3 has 14 amino acids. CDR1 is SGHTA and CDR2 is FQGNSA in the germline V gene. Losses at the gene ends were 3 bases for V and 8 bases for J; bases not matched to a gene: 3. CDR3 sequence reads: CASSLGTGEEKLFF. DNA of the CDR3: TGTGCCAGCAGCTTGGGGACAGGGGAAGAAAAACTGTTTTTT.

The chain is built from TRBV13 and TRBJ1-4; a possible D gene is TRBD1 (5 bases). Trimming left V 3 bases short and J 8 bases short, with 22 bases between. This CDR3 has 17 residues. Germline loops: CDR1 PRHDT, CDR2 FYEKMQ (reference sequence). DNA of the CDR3: TGTGCCAGCAGCTTTCGTCGAGGGGCCTCCCTGGAGGAAAAACTGTTTTTT. Translation gives CASSFRRGASLEEKLFF.

This clonotype was found a few times. CDR3 DNA: TGCGCCAGCAGCCGTCAAAGTCTGGATGGCTACACCTTC. It is translated as CASSRQSLDGYTF. The V call is TRBV5-1, the J call TRBJ1-2; D is uncertain. Germline assignment: CDR1 SGHRS and CDR2 YFSETQ. Trimming removed 4 bases from V and 6 bases from J, with 13 bases in between. This CDR3 has 13 amino acids. Based on the CDR3 plus reference TRBV5-1 and TRBJ1-2, the full variable domain is KAGVTQTPRYLIKTRGQQVTLSCSPISGHRSVSWYQQTPGQGLQFLFEYFSETQRNKGNFPGRFSGRQFSNSRSEMNVSTLELGDSALYLCASSRQSLDGYTFGSGTRLTVV.